A selection of T cell receptor beta chains follows, all from one sample in a study of T cell repertoires in cytomegalovirus infection. A single record per CDR3 protein comes from TCRdb applying MiXCR to the reads. Of 900,000 to 950,000 distinct CDR3 sequences listed, around 29% are singletons. No antigen is known for these receptors. This specimen consisted of cultured CD8+ T cells from PBMCs, obtained from culture after CMV antigen stimulation. The receptors were gathered from a human donor in good health (CMV status not recorded). Some clones in this sample may be carry-over from other donors' samples. The CDR3 runs from the conserved cysteine through the conserved F or W. The D gene is left open where the match is weak. Clone size, where shown, is once, few, many, or a class for clones that have expanded.

TGTGCCAGCACCTTGCGCGGGAACACTGAAGCTTTCTTT,CASTLRGNTEAFF,-,TRBV6-6,TRBJ1-1,few
TGTGCCAGCAGTTTAGGGGGACTAGATTTCCTCAATGAGCAGTTCTTC,CASSLGGLDFLNEQFF,TRBD2,TRBV12-3/TRBV12-4,TRBJ2-1,many
TGCGCCAGCAGTTTCTCTGGGGAACCTAACTATGGCTACACCTTC,CASSFSGEPNYGYTF,-,TRBV5-1,TRBJ1-2,few
TGTGCCAGCAGCTTCCTAGAAGGAGGTTTCTACAATGAGCAGTTCTTC,CASSFLEGGFYNEQFF,-,TRBV7-9,TRBJ2-1,few
TGTGCCAGCAGCTTAGCATCAGGGGTTATCGCCGGGGAGCTGTTTTTT,CASSLASGVIAGELFF,-,TRBV7-6,TRBJ2-2,few
TGTGCCAGCAGCTTAGGGTTGGCGGGGATTTACACCGGGGAGCTGTTTTTT,CASSLGLAGIYTGELFF,-,TRBV7-8,TRBJ2-2,many
TGTGCCAGCAGCTTTGGACAGGTTAATGGCTACACCTTC,CASSFGQVNGYTF,TRBD1,TRBV7-9,TRBJ1-2,many
TGTGCCAGCAGCGTAGAAGACGGCCGGCTCTCTGGAAACACCATATATTTT,CASSVEDGRLSGNTIYF,-,TRBV9,TRBJ1-3,-
TGTGCCACCCTATGGACAGGGGGCCGGGGCACTGAAGCTTTCTTT,CATLWTGGRGTEAFF,TRBD1,TRBV2,TRBJ1-1,-
TGTGCCAGCAGTTTAGGGGAAGGTCAGCCCCAGCATTTT,CASSLGEGQPQHF,-,TRBV6-5,TRBJ1-5,-
TGCAGTGCGCTCGGAGGGGTAAATCTGTTTTTT,CSALGGVNLFF,-,TRBV20-1,TRBJ1-4,-
TGTGCCAGCAGAGAGGTTCCCGGGGAGAACACTGAAGCTTTCTTT,CASREVPGENTEAFF,-,TRBV12-3/TRBV12-4,TRBJ1-1,-
TGTGCCAGCACCTGGGACGAAAGCTCCTACAATGAGCAGTTCTTC,CASTWDESSYNEQFF,-,TRBV6-5,TRBJ2-1,-
TGTGCCAGCAGTTTATTCGCTGGGGTCGGCATCTACGAGCAGTACTTC,CASSLFAGVGIYEQYF,-,TRBV27,TRBJ2-7,-
TGTGCCAGCAGTCGATACAGGGATAGAACAGATACGCAGTATTTT,CASSRYRDRTDTQYF,-,TRBV7-6,TRBJ2-3,many
TGCAGCGTTGTAGGCAGGAATGAGCAGTTCTTC,CSVVGRNEQFF,-,TRBV29-1,TRBJ2-1,-
TGTGCCAGCAGTTACCGGAGCTCCTATGGCTACACCTTC,CASSYRSSYGYTF,-,TRBV27,TRBJ1-2,few
TGTGCCAGCAGCTCGACTGGACCTATAATAACCGGGGAGCTGTTTTTT,CASSSTGPIITGELFF,-,TRBV7-8,TRBJ2-2,many
TGCGCCAGCAGCTTGGTGCCTCACAATGAGCAGTTCTTC,CASSLVPHNEQFF,-,TRBV5-1,TRBJ2-1,few
TGTGCCAGCAGCGGGGGTAATGAAAAACTGTTTTTT,CASSGGNEKLFF,-,TRBV7-9,TRBJ1-4,many
TGTGCCAGCAGTCTATTAGGGGGTTACGGGTCCTACGAGCAGTACTTC,CASSLLGGYGSYEQYF,-,TRBV27,TRBJ2-7,few
TGTGCCAGCAGCTTAGGGAATGGGGGAGAGACCCAGTACTTC,CASSLGNGGETQYF,-,TRBV13,TRBJ2-5,-
TGTGCCAGCAAAACGGCCGGGACAGAGAACACCGGGGAGCTGTTTTTT,CASKTAGTENTGELFF,TRBD1,TRBV6-2/TRBV6-3,TRBJ2-2,-
TGTGCCAGCACCTTTGGGGGGGGCTTCTACAATGAGCAGTTCTTC,CASTFGGGFYNEQFF,-,TRBV5-6,TRBJ2-1,-
TGCGCCAGCAGCTTGGCCGGTCTGGGCGGGGGGCCCAGCACAGATACGCAGTATTTT,CASSLAGLGGGPSTDTQYF,TRBD2,TRBV5-1,TRBJ2-3,few
TGTGCCAGCAGCCCCACCCGGGACGCGAACACCGGGGAGCTGTTTTTT,CASSPTRDANTGELFF,-,TRBV7-6,TRBJ2-2,many
TGTGCCAACAGTTCTGGCAGGGGAGTAGATACGCAGTATTTT,CANSSGRGVDTQYF,-,TRBV7-9,TRBJ2-3,-
TGTGCCAGCAGCTTGAGTATTGGTTTGGGAGAGACCCAGTACTTC,CASSLSIGLGETQYF,-,TRBV7-9,TRBJ2-5,-